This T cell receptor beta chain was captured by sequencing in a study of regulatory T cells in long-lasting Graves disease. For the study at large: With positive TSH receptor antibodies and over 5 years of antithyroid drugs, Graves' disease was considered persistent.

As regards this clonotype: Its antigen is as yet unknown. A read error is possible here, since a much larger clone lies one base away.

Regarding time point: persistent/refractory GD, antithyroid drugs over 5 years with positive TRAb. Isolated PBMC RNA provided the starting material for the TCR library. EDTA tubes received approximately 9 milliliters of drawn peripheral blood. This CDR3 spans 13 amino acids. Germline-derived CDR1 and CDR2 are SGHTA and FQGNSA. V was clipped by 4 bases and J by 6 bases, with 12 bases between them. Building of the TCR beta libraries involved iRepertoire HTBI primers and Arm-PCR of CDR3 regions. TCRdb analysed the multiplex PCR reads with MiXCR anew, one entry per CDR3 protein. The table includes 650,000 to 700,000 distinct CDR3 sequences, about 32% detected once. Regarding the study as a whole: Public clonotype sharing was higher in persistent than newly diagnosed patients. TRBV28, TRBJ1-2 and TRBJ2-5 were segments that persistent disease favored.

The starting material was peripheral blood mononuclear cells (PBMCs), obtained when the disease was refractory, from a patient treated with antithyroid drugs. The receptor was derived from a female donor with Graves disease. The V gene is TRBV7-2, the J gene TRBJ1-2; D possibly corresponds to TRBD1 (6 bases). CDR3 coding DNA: TGTGCCAGCAGCTCCGGACAGCTCGATGGCTACACCTTC. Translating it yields CASSSGQLDGYTF.